The entry below describes one TCR beta chain. The data derive from a study of blood T cells in healthy people across ages. The CDR3 contains 14 residues. Germline lookup yields CDR1 SQVTM and CDR2 ANQGSEA. The trim removed 7 bases at V and 4 bases at J, leaving 8 bases unmatched. PCR was performed a second time for about 7 to 12 cycles using a sample-barcoded 5' primer and a J-beta primer mix. A single record per CDR3 protein comes from TCRdb applying MiXCR to the 5' RACE reads. The sample carries 850,000 to 1,300,000 distinct CDR3 sequences, 45% recorded once. V and J are TRBV29-1 and TRBJ2-5; TRBD2 agrees at 11 bases. Sequencing was performed on blood. This sequence was found in a woman aged 55-69 years in good health. The CDR3 DNA is TGCAGCGGCGCGAAAGGACTAGCGGGAGAGACCCAGTACTTC. Its protein is CSGAKGLAGETQYF.